The entry that follows covers one T cell receptor beta chain sequence. This clone occurred once. Its antigen has not been determined. Within one base of it there is no much larger clone, and no base qualities were kept. This record comes from a study of blood T cell repertoires in COVID-19 (dated by TCRdb to the early 2020s). Study-level background: Samples from collaborators originated in the United States, Italy and Spain and spanned both the acute and convalescent phases of COVID-19. Where HLA class I and class II types were available, the types were taken from metadata supplied by the sample provider, not from assay-based typing. The material from the prospective study consisted of cDNA or gDNA derived from T cells, B-cell-depleted T cells, or PBMCs. A freely available public database, intended as a resource for researchers studying the immune response to SARS-CoV-2, is where the repertoires were released. Sample metadata almost always included a de-identified subject ID, COVID-19 status, age in years and sex. The dataset comprised deeply sampled blood TCRbeta repertoires from subjects exposed to, actively infected with, or recovered from COVID-19. The samples were drawn from the first 160 participants of the ongoing ImmuneRACE study and from 1,254 subjects provided by 6 global collaborators.

Study-wide conclusions, independent of this receptor: Clinical and demographic metadata were provided uncurated, with the amount varying by source and participant.

V is cut by 0 bases and J by 0 bases, and the space between the germline ends is 9 bases. The CDR3 measures 16 amino acids from cysteine to phenylalanine. Only CDR3 DNA is held: 48 bases, read in frame from base 1. CDR1 MNHEY and CDR2 SVGAGI are derived from the germline V gene. Another Seattle source contributed samples from volunteer blood donors who had recovered from COVID-19. Whole blood was collected in K2EDTA tubes by collaborating institutions according to the institutions' own protocols. Collaborator samples were shipped for TCRbeta analysis as frozen whole blood, isolated PBMCs, or DNA extracted from either sample type. TCRbeta CDR3 regions were amplified from genomic DNA by means of the immunoSEQ Assay, a bias-controlled multiplex PCR. As for how the authors treated the data: Nucleated cell counts per sample were estimated from amplification of reference gene primers within the assay. Sequence reads were collapsed and filtered to measure the absolute abundance of every unique TCRbeta CDR3 rearrangement. For each sample, productive Simpson clonality was calculated as the square root of Simpson's diversity index over productive rearrangements. This immuneACCESS table, as held by TCRdb, lists in-frame sequences with V and J called but not all clones. Of the missing ones, under half trace to an unresolved V gene in checked studies; the others have no known cause. For V, J and clone size, that table is used; D and trimming come from the DNA. Here the sample has over 250,000 clones; 70% to 90% occur a single time. The ten top clones hold around 0.98% of the sample.

The sample was peripheral blood. The chain joins TRBV6-5 to TRBJ1-5; no confident D gene assignment can be made. This sequence originates from a woman between 40 and 55 years old who had recovered from COVID-19. The CDR3 has the sequence CASSYSPPYSNQPQHF. DNA sequence: TGTGCCAGCAGTTACTCGCCCCCCTATAGCAATCAGCCCCAGCATTTT.